This entry describes one TCR beta chain. The antigen is not known. This record comes from a study of T cells in Graves' hyperthyroidism and ophthalmopathy. The study's findings and limits: The model anticipated ophthalmopathy a median about six months pre-onset. Most clonotypes expanded in thyroid above 0.001 were likewise present in blood.

CDR3 length: 15 residues. V lost 5 bases and J lost 6; bases outside the gene matches: 6. In germline, CDR1 is SGHVS, CDR2 FQNEAQ. The investigators amplified TCR beta CDR3 regions from RNA transcripts. Using the HTBI primer set, a first-round RT-PCR was run on the TCR CDR3. One entry per CDR3 protein, called by TCRdb with MiXCR from the multiplex PCR reads. The data contain 600,000 to 700,000 distinct CDR3 sequences, nearly 45% of them singletons. The sequence was collected from an adult man with Graves' disease, either hyperthyroidism or ophthalmopathy (not recorded which). This chain uses TRBV7-8 with TRBJ1-6, with 8 nucleotides matching TRBD1. Source material: peripheral blood or thyroid tissue (not recorded which). CDR3 sequence reads: CASSQQGVGNSPLHF. In DNA form, the CDR3 reads TGTGCCAGCAGCCAACAGGGGGTTGGTAATTCACCCCTCCACTTT.